This T cell receptor beta chain originates from a study of OX40 agonist ivuxolimab in advanced cancers. Study-level background: Having had anti-PD-1, anti-PD-L1 or anti-CTLA-4 therapy before was allowed, and 40% to 45% had some.

From germline, CDR1 is GTSNPN and CDR2 SVGIG (reference sequence). The CDR3 extends over 11 amino acids. With 2 bases removed from V and 3 bases from J, the gap between germline ends came to 4 bases. This clone was observed once. The repertoire was sequenced with immunoSEQ multiplex PCR; TCRdb's copy has only in-frame clones and lacks some. The repertoire holds tens of thousands of clones, with nearly 90% as singletons. This receptor was taken from an adult with an advanced solid tumor such as melanoma, head and neck, liver or kidney cancer. The source material was CD4+ or CD8+ T cells sorted from blood, sampled in a trial of the OX40 agonist ivuxolimab. This chain uses TRBV30 with TRBJ1-1; D gene ambiguous. The CDR3 DNA follows: TGTGCCTGGAGTCCCTACACTGAAGCTTTCTTT. Residues: CAWSPYTEAFF. The variable domain in full, completed from reference TRBV30 and TRBJ1-1, reads SQTIHQWPATLVQPVGSPLSLECTVEGTSNPNLYWYRQAAGRGLQLLFYSVGIGQISSEVPQNLSASRPQDRQFILSSKKLLLSDSGFYLCAWSPYTEAFFGQGTRLTVV.